These 9 T cell receptor beta chains were sequenced from one sample in a study of blood T cell repertoires in COVID-19. The data were produced by immunoSEQ multiplex PCR, yet TCRdb's version contains in-frame clones alone and is incomplete. The repertoire holds more than 100,000 clones, about 83% seen once, with approximately 3.6% in the top ten. Material: PBMCs or T cells enriched from blood (not recorded which). The receptors were gathered from a woman younger than 45 who had recovered from COVID-19.

The CDR3 nucleotides read TGTGCCAGCAGTTACCTGACTCCGGGGGAGAGCTATGGCTACACCTTC. Translated, it gives CASSYLTPGESYGYTF. The V gene is TRBV6-5, the J gene TRBJ1-2, with a possible D match to TRBD1 (5 bases). Trimming cost V 2 bases and J 4 bases, with 17 bases left between them. This CDR3 comprises 16 residues. Per the germline V gene, CDR1 is MNHEY and CDR2 is SVGAGI.

The CDR3, as DNA: TGTGCCAGCAGCCCCGGGACAGGGCCCTATGGCTACACCTTC. Its translation is CASSPGTGPYGYTF. V gene TRBV3-1 (or the pseudogene TRBV3-2) combines with J gene TRBJ1-2, with TRBD1 matching 9 bases. The CDR3 has 14 amino acids. Germline loops: CDR1 LGHDT, CDR2 YNNKEL (reference sequence). V lost 4 bases to trimming and J lost 4 bases; unmatched junction nucleotides: 4.

The chain recombines TRBV29-1 with TRBJ1-4, with 9 nucleotides matching TRBD1. V was pared by 3 bases and J by 5 bases, with 7 bases of the junction left unmatched. CDR1 and CDR2 from the germline V gene are SQVTM and ANQGSEA. CDR3 length equals 15 residues. CDR3 protein: CSVDVAGTGNEKLFF. CDR3 coding DNA: TGCAGCGTTGACGTGGCCGGGACAGGGAATGAAAAACTGTTTTTT.

The count of this clone is one. The chain couples TRBV30 to TRBJ1-2; D remains unclear. CDR1 is GTSNPN, CDR2 SVGIG, per germline (reference sequence). V lost 0 bases, J lost 4 bases, and 6 bases lay in between. The CDR3 is 12 amino acids. CDR3 residues: CAWSVRFYGYTF. The CDR3 DNA follows: TGTGCCTGGAGTGTCAGGTTCTATGGCTACACCTTC.

This clone turned up a few times. The gene calls are TRBV4-2 and TRBJ2-4; 9 positions match TRBD2. Germline assignment: CDR1 LGHNA and CDR2 YNFKEQ. CDR3 size: 18 residues. The ends lost 1 base at V and 0 bases at J; junction bases unmatched: 7. DNA for the CDR3: TGTGCCAGCAGCCAAGGTGGCGGGAGGGGGATAGCCAAAAACATTCAGTACTTC. The encoded protein is CASSQGGGRGIAKNIQYF.

This clone was observed once. The CDR3 DNA reads TGCAGCGTTGGCGTCGGGGGGGAAAAACTGTTTTTT. It codes for CSVGVGGEKLFF. The chain couples TRBV29-1 to TRBJ1-4; tentative D call: TRBD1 (5 bases). Germline V gives CDR1 SQVTM, CDR2 ANQGSEA. CDR3 length: 12 residues. The V end lost 4 bases, the J end lost 8 bases, and 11 bases lay between the germline ends.

This clone was found once. V usage is TRBV30 and J usage is TRBJ1-2; D is perhaps TRBD1 (6 bases). V was clipped by 6 bases and J by 9 bases, with 17 bases between them. CDR1 and CDR2 from the germline V gene are GTSNPN and SVGIG (reference sequence). This CDR3 is built from 12 residues. The CDR3 nucleotides read TGTGCCTGCCTTGGACAGTTCGGTAGCTACACCTTC. Encoded protein: CACLGQFGSYTF.

The V gene is TRBV19, the J gene TRBJ2-1; D perhaps matches TRBD2 (6 bases). Germline CDR1 reads LNHDA; CDR2 reads SQIVND (reference sequence). The CDR3 is 14 amino acids. Trimming took off 3 bases at V and 3 bases at J, with 9 bases between the two ends. CDR3 protein: CASSIAGFYNEQFF. CDR3 bases: TGTGCCAGTAGTATTGCGGGGTTCTACAATGAGCAGTTCTTC.

This sequence joins TRBV5-1 and TRBJ1-1; D call uncertain. CDR1 and CDR2 from the germline V gene are SGHRS and YFSETQ. V lost 7 bases, J lost 0 bases, and 13 bases lay in between. The CDR3 spans 14 residues. The CDR3 is CASRIDIMNTEAFF. CDR3 bases: TGCGCCAGCCGAATAGACATCATGAACACTGAAGCTTTCTTT.